These 17 T cell receptor beta chains came from one sample sequenced in a study of Graves' ophthalmopathy and Graves' hyperthyroidism. The study amplified TCR beta CDR3 regions using RNA transcripts. An opening RT-PCR round employed HTBI primers and preceded a second-round multiplex PCR. TCRdb re-derived calls from the multiplex PCR reads in MiXCR, one entry per CDR3 protein. This table holds almost 400,000 distinct CDR3 sequences, about 18% found once. The material sequenced was peripheral blood. All receptors derive from a woman between 18 and 29 years old with Graves' ophthalmopathy.

This clonotype was counted many times. The V and J genes are TRBV7-2 and TRBJ2-2; 7 bases align to TRBD2. Germline CDR1 SGHTA, CDR2 FQGNSA. The V gene end was trimmed by 10 bases and the J gene end by 4 bases; junction bases not matched to a gene: 9. This CDR3 has 14 residues. The CDR3 DNA is TGTGCCACCGCGGGACTACGGTCCACCGGGGAGCTGTTTTTT. This sequence encodes CATAGLRSTGELFF.

This clonotype has a count of ten or more. Just one base apart from a much larger clone, this may be a read error. The rearrangement uses TRBV19 and TRBJ1-5, with 9 bases that match TRBD1. Germline CDR1 LNHDA, CDR2 SQIVND (reference sequence). The CDR3 is 15 amino acids. The CDR3 protein is CASTSNGQGNRPQHF. The CDR3 DNA reads as TGTGCCAGTACCTCGAATGGACAGGGGAATCGGCCCCAGCATTTT.

This clonotype was detected ten times or more. This chain uses TRBV6-5 with TRBJ1-1; TRBD1 matches at 7 bases. With 7 bases clipped from V and 6 bases from J, the junction kept 5 bases outside the gene matches. Germline V gene data show CDR1 as MNHEY and CDR2 as SVGAGI. The CDR3 has 12 residues. CDR3 nucleotides: TGTGCCAGCACAAGACAGGGCCCTGAAGCTTTCTTT. Its protein product is CASTRQGPEAFF.

At least ten counts were recorded for this clonotype. The chain carries TRBV6-5 and TRBJ2-7; 7 bases match TRBD1. The J segment lost 0 bases and the V segment lost 8 bases, leaving 10 bases of the junction unmatched. This CDR3 contains 15 residues. Germline lookup yields CDR1 MNHEY and CDR2 SVGAGI. CDR3 protein: CASRVETGPSYEQYF. The CDR3 coding sequence is TGTGCCAGCCGAGTGGAGACAGGGCCCTCCTACGAGCAGTACTTC.

This clonotype occurred many times. V gene TRBV19 combines with J gene TRBJ2-7, with D perhaps matching TRBD1 (6 bases). The V end lost 6 bases, the J end lost 1 base, and 13 bases lay between the germline ends. Per germline, CDR1 LNHDA and CDR2 SQIVND (reference sequence). This CDR3 region has 14 residues. CDR3 sequence reads: CASRPTRGSYEQYF. The CDR3 region has the DNA TGTGCCAGTAGACCTACCAGGGGTTCCTACGAGCAGTACTTC. The complete variable domain, with remaining parts taken from reference TRBV19 and TRBJ2-7, reads DGGITQSPKYLFRKEGQNVTLSCEQNLNHDAMYWYRQDPGQGLRLIYYSQIVNDFQKGDIAEGYSVSREKKESFPLTVTSAQKNPTAFYLCASRPTRGSYEQYFGPGTRLTVT.

This clonotype was recorded a few times. V usage is TRBV6-5 and J usage is TRBJ2-7, with 8 bases fitting TRBD2. The CDR3 covers 16 residues. CDR1 and CDR2 (germline): MNHEY, SVGAGI. Trimming removed 0 bases from V and 1 base from J; junction bases left unmatched: 5. CDR3 loop: CASSYSLLAVSYEQYF. The CDR3, as DNA: TGTGCCAGCAGTTACTCGTTACTAGCGGTTTCCTACGAGCAGTACTTC.

This sequence joins TRBV6-1 and TRBJ1-2; D perhaps matches TRBD1 (6 bases). This CDR3 has 13 residues. From germline, CDR1 is MNHNS and CDR2 SASEGT. The V end lost 6 bases, the J end lost 8 bases, and 16 bases lay between the germline ends. This chain's CDR3 is CASSSQNRVGYTF. CDR3 sequence (DNA): TGTGCCAGCAGCTCCCAGAACAGGGTGGGCTACACCTTC.

This clonotype was seen ten or more times. The J gene is TRBJ1-1, the V gene TRBV6-2 or TRBV6-3, with TRBD1 as a possible D gene (5 bases). This CDR3 spans 13 amino acids. V was trimmed by 3 bases and J by 1 base, leaving 6 bases between them. Germline V gene data show CDR1 as MNHEY and CDR2 as SVGEGT. CDR3 DNA sequence: TGTGCCAGCAGTTATGGGACGAACACTGAAGCTTTCTTT. It encodes CASSYGTNTEAFF.

The chain has TRBV25-1 and TRBJ2-5, with unresolved D. Trimming shortened V by 0 bases and J by 8 bases, and 13 bases separated the two germline ends. CDR1 is MGHDK, CDR2 SYGVNS, per germline. The CDR3 totals 14 residues. The CDR3, as DNA: TGTGCCAGCAGTGAATACAGTGGGCGAGCAACCCAGTACTTC. Protein sequence: CASSEYSGRATQYF.

This clonotype has ten or more counts. The chain links TRBV14 to TRBJ1-1; a possible D gene is TRBD1 (6 bases). The CDR3 extends over 16 amino acids. Trimming took off 5 bases at V and 1 base at J, with 17 bases between the two ends. Germline V lookup: CDR1 SGHDN, CDR2 FVKESK. The CDR3 protein is CASSLRGRLKNTEAFF. The DNA for the CDR3 is TGTGCCAGCAGCTTACGGGGGCGGCTGAAGAACACTGAAGCTTTCTTT.

This clonotype showed up many times. The V gene is TRBV20-1, the J gene TRBJ2-5; TRBD2 is a possible D gene (5 bases). V gave up 6 bases and J gave up 4 bases, with 18 bases separating them. Germline assignment: CDR1 DFQATT and CDR2 SNEGSKA (reference sequence). CDR3 size: 14 residues. CDR3 bases: TGCAGTGCCTCGCCGGACTCCCTCCGAGAGACCCAGTACTTC. Translation gives CSASPDSLRETQYF.

The rearrangement links TRBV28 to TRBJ2-5; D remains unclear. Looked up from germline, CDR1 is MDHEN and CDR2 is SYDVKM. The CDR3 runs to 12 residues. V gave up 3 bases and J gave up 7 bases, with 9 bases separating them. The CDR3 here is CASSFPTRTQYF. Written as DNA, the CDR3 is TGTGCCAGCAGTTTCCCGACGAGGACCCAGTACTTC. The full variable domain, in which reference TRBV28 and TRBJ2-5 provide the parts outside the CDR3, is DVKVTQSSRYLVKRTGEKVFLECVQDMDHENMFWYRQDPGLGLRLIYFSYDVKMKEKGDIPEGYSVSREKKERFSLILESASTNQTSMYLCASSFPTRTQYFGPGTRLLVL.

This clonotype appeared many times. The rearrangement joins TRBV7-9 to TRBJ2-7, with D possibly matching TRBD1 (5 bases). Germline CDR1 reads SEHNR; CDR2 reads FQNEAQ (reference sequence). V lost 5 bases to trimming and J lost 3 bases, with 14 bases between them. CDR3 length: 14 residues. The CDR3 sequence is CASSPIRDGYEQYF. The DNA for the CDR3 is TGTGCCAGCAGCCCTATCAGGGATGGCTACGAGCAGTACTTC.

At least ten counts were recorded for this clonotype. The CDR3 bases are TGTGCCAGCAGCTGGACAGGGAGAACCTACGAGCAGTACTTC. Amino acid sequence: CASSWTGRTYEQYF. The V and J genes are TRBV11-1 and TRBJ2-7; 8 bases align to TRBD1. This CDR3 spans 14 amino acids. The germline V gene encodes CDR1 SGHAT and CDR2 FQDESV (reference sequence). V shed 4 bases and J 2 bases; nucleotides not matched to a gene: 4.

This clonotype showed up many times. The chain combines TRBV4-1 with TRBJ2-5, with 7 nucleotides matching TRBD1. Germline CDR1 reads MGHRA; CDR2 reads YSYEKL. There are 16 residues in the CDR3. The V gene end was trimmed by 2 bases and the J gene end by 5 bases; junction bases not matched to a gene: 11. In DNA form, the CDR3 reads TGCGCCAGCAGCCAACCTGTCGCACAGGGGCCTGAGACCCAGTACTTC. Its protein product is CASSQPVAQGPETQYF.

This clonotype was picked up many times. The CDR3, as DNA: TGTGCCAGCAGTTACGATGGCGGGACAGGGCTCCCTAGCAATCAGCCCCAGCATTTT. Its protein product is CASSYDGGTGLPSNQPQHF. The chain has TRBV6-2 or TRBV6-3 and TRBJ1-5; 9 positions agree with TRBD1. CDR3 length equals 19 residues. Germline V CDR1 and CDR2: MNHEY, SVGEGT. With V trimmed by 2 bases and J by 0 bases, 11 bases remained unmatched.

The rearrangement links TRBV6-2 or TRBV6-3 to TRBJ2-5, with TRBD1 identical over 7 bases. J lost 1 base, V lost 2 bases, and 4 bases had no gene match. Germline loops: CDR1 MNHEY, CDR2 SVGEGT. CDR3 size: 15 residues. CDR3 nucleotides: TGTGCCAGCAGTTACCCCGGGACAGTCCAAGAGACCCAGTACTTC. Its translation: CASSYPGTVQETQYF.